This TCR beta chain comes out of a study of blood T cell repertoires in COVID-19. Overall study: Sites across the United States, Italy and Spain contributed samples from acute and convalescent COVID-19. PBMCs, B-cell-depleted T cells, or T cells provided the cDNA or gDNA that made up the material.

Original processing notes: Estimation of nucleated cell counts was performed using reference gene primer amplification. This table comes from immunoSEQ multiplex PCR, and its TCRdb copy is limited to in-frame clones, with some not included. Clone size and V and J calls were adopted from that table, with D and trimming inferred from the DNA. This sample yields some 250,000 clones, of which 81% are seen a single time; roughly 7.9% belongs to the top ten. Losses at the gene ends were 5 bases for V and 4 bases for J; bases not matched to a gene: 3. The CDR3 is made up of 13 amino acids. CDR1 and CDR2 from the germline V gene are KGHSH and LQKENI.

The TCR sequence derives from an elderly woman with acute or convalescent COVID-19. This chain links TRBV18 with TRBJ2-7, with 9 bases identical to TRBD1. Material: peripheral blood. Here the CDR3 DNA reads TGTGCCAGCTCAGGGACAGGGCCTTACGAGCAGTACTTC. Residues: CASSGTGPYEQYF. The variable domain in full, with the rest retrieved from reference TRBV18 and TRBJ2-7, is NAGVMQNPRHLVRRRGQEARLRCSPMKGHSHVYWYRQLPEEGLKFMVYLQKENIIDESGMPKERFSAEFPKEGPSILRIQQVVRGDSAAYFCASSGTGPYEQYFGPGTRLTVT.